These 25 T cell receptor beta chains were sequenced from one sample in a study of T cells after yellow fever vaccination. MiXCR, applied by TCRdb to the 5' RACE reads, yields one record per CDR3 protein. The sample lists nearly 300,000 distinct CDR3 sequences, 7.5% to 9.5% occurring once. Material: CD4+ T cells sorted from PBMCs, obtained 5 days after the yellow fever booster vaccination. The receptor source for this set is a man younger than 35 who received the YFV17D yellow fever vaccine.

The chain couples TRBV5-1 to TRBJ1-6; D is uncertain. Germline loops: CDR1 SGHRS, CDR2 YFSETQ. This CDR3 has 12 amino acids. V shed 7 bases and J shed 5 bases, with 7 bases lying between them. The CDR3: CASRVDNSPLHF. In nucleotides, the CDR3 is TGCGCCAGCCGAGTCGATAATTCACCCCTCCACTTT. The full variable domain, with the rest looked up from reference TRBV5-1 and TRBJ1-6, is KAGVTQTPRYLIKTRGQQVTLSCSPISGHRSVSWYQQTPGQGLQFLFEYFSETQRNKGNFPGRFSGRQFSNSRSEMNVSTLELGDSALYLCASRVDNSPLHFGNGTRLTVT.

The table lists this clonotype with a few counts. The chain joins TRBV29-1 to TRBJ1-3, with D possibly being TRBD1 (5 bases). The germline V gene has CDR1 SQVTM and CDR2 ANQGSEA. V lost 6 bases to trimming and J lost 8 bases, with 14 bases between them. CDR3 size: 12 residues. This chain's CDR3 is CSVRDRGYTIYF. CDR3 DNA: TGCAGCGTGCGGGACCGGGGATACACCATATATTTT.

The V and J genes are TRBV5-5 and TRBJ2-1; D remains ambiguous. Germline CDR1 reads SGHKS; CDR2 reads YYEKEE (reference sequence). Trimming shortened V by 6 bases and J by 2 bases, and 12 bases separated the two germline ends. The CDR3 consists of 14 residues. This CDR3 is CASKFQETYNEQFF. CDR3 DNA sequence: TGTGCCAGCAAGTTTCAGGAGACCTACAATGAGCAGTTCTTC. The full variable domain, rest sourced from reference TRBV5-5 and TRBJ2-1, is DAGVTQSPTHLIKTRGQQVTLRCSPISGHKSVSWYQQVLGQGPQFIFQYYEKEERGRGNFPDRFSARQFPNYSSELNVNALLLGDSALYLCASKFQETYNEQFFGPGTRLTVL.

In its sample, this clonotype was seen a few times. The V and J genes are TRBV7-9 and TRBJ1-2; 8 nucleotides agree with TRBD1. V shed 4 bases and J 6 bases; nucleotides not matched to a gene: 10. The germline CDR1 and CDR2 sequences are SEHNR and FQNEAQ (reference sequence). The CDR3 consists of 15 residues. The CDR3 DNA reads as TGTGCCAGCAGCTCCGGGGTCAGGGGGCTTGATGGCTACACCTTC. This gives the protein CASSSGVRGLDGYTF.

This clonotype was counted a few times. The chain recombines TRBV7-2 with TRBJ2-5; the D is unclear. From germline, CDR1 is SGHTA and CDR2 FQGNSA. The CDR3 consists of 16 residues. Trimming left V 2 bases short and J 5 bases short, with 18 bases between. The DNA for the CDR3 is TGTGCCAGCAGCTTATATGGGATCGGAATCGGGGAGACCCAGTACTTC. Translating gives CASSLYGIGIGETQYF.

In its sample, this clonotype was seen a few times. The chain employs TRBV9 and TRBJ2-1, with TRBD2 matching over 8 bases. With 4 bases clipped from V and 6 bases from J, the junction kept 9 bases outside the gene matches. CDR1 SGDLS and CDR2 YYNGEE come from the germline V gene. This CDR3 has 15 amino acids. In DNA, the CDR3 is TGTGCCAGCAGCCCCGTGGCGGGGGGTTTCAATGAGCAGTTCTTC. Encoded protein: CASSPVAGGFNEQFF.

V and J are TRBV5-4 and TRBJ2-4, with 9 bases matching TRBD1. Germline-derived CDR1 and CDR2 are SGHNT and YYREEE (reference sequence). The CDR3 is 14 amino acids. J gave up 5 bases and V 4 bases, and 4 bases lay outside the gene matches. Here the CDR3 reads CASSPGQGQNIQYF. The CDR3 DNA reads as TGTGCCAGCAGCCCAGGACAGGGGCAAAACATTCAGTACTTC.

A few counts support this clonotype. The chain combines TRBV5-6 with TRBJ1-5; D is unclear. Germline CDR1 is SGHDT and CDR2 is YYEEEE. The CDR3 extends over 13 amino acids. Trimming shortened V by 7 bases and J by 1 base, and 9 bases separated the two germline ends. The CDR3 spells CASPTGSNQPQHF. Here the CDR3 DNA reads TGTGCCAGCCCAACTGGAAGCAATCAGCCCCAGCATTTT.

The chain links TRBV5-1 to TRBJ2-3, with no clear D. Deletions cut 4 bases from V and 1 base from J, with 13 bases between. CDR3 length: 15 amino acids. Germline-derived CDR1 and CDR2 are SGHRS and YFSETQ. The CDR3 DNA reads TGCGCCAGCAGCGAAACCACCTCTGGCACAGATACGCAGTATTTT. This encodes CASSETTSGTDTQYF.

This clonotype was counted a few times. As DNA, the CDR3 is TGCGCCAGCAGTCAATCAGGGCCTTTACAGGGACGGAACACTGAAGCTTTCTTT. Its translation is CASSQSGPLQGRNTEAFF. The chain joins TRBV23-1 to TRBJ1-1; tentatively, D is TRBD1 (6 bases). TRBV23-1 is an open reading frame, and its role is uncertain. The CDR3 has 18 amino acids. Deletions cut 0 bases from V and 1 base from J, with 18 bases between.

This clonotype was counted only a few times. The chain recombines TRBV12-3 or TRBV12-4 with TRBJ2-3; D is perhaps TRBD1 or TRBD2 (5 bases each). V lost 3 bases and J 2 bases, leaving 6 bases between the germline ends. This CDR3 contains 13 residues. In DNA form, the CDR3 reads TGTGCCAGCAGTTTCGGGACCACAGATACGCAGTATTTT. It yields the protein CASSFGTTDTQYF.

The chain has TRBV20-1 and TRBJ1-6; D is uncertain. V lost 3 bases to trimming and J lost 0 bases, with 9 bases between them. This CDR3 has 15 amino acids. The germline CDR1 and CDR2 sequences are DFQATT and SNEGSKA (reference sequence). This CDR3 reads CSASPRNSYNSPLHF. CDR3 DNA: TGCAGTGCTAGCCCCCGAAACTCCTATAATTCACCCCTCCACTTT.

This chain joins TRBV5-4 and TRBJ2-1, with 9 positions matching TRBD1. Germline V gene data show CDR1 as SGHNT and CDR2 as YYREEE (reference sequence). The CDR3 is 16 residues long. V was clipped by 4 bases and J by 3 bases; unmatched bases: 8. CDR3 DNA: TGTGCCAGCAGCCTGGCGGTGGGACAGGGCTACAATGAGCAGTTCTTC. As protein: CASSLAVGQGYNEQFF.

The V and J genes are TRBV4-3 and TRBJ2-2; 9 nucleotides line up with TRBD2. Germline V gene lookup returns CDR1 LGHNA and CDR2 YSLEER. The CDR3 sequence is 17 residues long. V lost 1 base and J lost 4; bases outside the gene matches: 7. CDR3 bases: TGCGCCAGCAGCCAAGGTTCGAGCGGGGGGACCACCGGGGAGCTGTTTTTT. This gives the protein CASSQGSSGGTTGELFF.

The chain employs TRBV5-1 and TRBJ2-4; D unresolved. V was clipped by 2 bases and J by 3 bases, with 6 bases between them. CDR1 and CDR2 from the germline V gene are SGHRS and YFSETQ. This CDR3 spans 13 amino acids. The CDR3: CASSFQDKNIQYF. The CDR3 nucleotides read TGCGCCAGCAGCTTCCAGGACAAAAACATTCAGTACTTC.

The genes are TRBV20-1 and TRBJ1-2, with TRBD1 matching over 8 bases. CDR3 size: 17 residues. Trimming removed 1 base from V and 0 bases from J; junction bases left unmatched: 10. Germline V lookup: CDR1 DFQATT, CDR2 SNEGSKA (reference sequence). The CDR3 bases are TGCAGTGCTAGAGGGGTGTGGGGACAGGATACTAACTATGGCTACACCTTC. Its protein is CSARGVWGQDTNYGYTF.

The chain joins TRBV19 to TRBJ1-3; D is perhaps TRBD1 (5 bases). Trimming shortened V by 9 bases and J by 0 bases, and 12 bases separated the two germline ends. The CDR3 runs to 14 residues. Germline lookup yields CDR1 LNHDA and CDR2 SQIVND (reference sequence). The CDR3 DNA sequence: TGTGCCAGCGGGGCCTACAGCTCTGGAAACACCATATATTTT. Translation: CASGAYSSGNTIYF.

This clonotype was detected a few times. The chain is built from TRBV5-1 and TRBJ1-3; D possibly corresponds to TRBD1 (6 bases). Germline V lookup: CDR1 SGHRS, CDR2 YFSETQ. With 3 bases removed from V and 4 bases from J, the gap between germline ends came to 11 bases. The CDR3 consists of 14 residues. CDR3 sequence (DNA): TGCGCCAGCAGCTGGGACAACCTCGGAAACACCATATATTTT. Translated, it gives CASSWDNLGNTIYF.

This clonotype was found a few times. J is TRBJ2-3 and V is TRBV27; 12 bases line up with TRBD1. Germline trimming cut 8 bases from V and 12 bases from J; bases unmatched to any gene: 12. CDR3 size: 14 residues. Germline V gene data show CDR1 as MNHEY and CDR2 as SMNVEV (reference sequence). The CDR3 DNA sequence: TGTGCCAGCGCTGGGACAGGGGGCTTTTTATTTCAGTATTTT. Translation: CASAGTGGFLFQYF.

The CDR3 is CASSYRQGYEQYV. The CDR3 DNA reads as TGTGCCAGCAGTTACAGACAGGGGTACGAGCAGTACGTC. This chain joins TRBV6-5 and TRBJ2-7; TRBD1 matches 8 bases. The trim removed 2 bases at V and 4 bases at J, leaving 1 base unmatched. This CDR3 has 13 residues. CDR1 MNHEY and CDR2 SVGAGI come from the germline V gene.

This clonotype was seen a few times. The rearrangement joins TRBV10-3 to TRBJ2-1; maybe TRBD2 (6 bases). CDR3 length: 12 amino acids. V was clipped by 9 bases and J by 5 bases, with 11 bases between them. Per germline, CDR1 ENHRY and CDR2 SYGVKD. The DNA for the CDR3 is TGTGCCATGGGGGGTTTCAACAATGAGCAGTTCTTC. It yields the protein CAMGGFNNEQFF.

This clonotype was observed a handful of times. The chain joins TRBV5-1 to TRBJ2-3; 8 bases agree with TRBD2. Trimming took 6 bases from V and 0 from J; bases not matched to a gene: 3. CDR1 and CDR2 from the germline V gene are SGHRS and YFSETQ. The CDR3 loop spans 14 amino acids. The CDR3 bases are TGCGCCAGCACCCAGCGGGGGAGCACAGATACGCAGTATTTT. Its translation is CASTQRGSTDTQYF.

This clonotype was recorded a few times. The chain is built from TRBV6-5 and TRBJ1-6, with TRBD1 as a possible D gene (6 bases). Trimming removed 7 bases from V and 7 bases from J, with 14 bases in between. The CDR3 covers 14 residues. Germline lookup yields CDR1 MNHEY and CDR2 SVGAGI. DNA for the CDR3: TGTGCCAGCACCCCCGACAGGTTGAATTCACCCCTCCACTTT. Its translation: CASTPDRLNSPLHF.

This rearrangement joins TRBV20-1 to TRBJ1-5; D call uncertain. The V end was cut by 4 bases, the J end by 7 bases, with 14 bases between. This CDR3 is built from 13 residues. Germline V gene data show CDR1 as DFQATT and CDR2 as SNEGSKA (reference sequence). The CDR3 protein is CSANLRVGQPQHF. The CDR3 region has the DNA TGCAGTGCTAATTTGAGGGTGGGACAGCCCCAGCATTTT.

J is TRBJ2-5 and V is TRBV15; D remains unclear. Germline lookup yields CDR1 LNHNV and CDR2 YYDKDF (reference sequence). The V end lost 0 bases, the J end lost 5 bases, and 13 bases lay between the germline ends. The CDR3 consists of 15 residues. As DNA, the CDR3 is TGTGCCACCAGCAGAGATCTAAGGATTTGGGAGACCCAGTACTTC. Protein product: CATSRDLRIWETQYF.